These 27 T cell receptor beta chains were all obtained from the same sample, sequenced in a study of cytomegalovirus exposure and HLA in healthy donors. The PCR was carried out with 60 Vbeta primers and 13 Jbeta primers. TCRdb's table, derived via immunoSEQ multiplex PCR, lists solely in-frame clones and lacks some. The sample consists of 150,000 to 200,000 clones, around 87% of them appearing once. Material for sequencing was PBMCs. The receptors shown here come from a boy between 2 and 15 years old in good health and CMV-seronegative.

The chain is built from TRBV7-9 and TRBJ1-1, with D possibly TRBD1 on 5 matching bases. This CDR3 spans 17 amino acids. Germline V CDR1 and CDR2: SEHNR, FQNEAQ (reference sequence). V was clipped by 6 bases and J by 3 bases, with 23 bases between them. The CDR3 region has the DNA TGTGCCAGCAGAAAGAGGCAGGCTTCACCGGGGGACACTGAAGCTTTCTTT. It specifies CASRKRQASPGDTEAFF.

The chain combines TRBV5-1 with TRBJ2-5; D gene ambiguous. The J call is uncertain, as TRBJ2-7 better fits the DNA end. The length of the CDR3 is 14 residues. Germline values: CDR1 SGHRS, CDR2 YFSETQ. The CDR3 DNA sequence: TGCGCCAGCAGCTTGGCGGTGGGCGTCGACGAGCAGTACTTC. Protein sequence: CASSLAVGVDEQYF.

This chain links TRBV4-1 with TRBJ2-3, with D hard to call. CDR3 length equals 14 residues. Germline lookup yields CDR1 MGHRA and CDR2 YSYEKL. V was clipped by 3 bases and J by 2 bases, with 9 bases between them. The CDR3 loop is CASSQNRFTDTQYF. The CDR3 DNA is TGCGCCAGCAGCCAGAATCGGTTCACAGATACGCAGTATTTT.

The chain links TRBV4-2 to TRBJ2-1; 9 bases match TRBD2. This CDR3 spans 15 amino acids. With 0 bases clipped from V and 8 bases from J, the junction kept 5 bases outside the gene matches. Germline CDR1 is LGHNA and CDR2 is YNFKEQ. The CDR3 DNA reads TGTGCCAGCAGCCAAGAAGCGGGAGGAGGGGATGAGCAGTTCTTC. This codes for CASSQEAGGGDEQFF.

This rearrangement joins TRBV10-2 to TRBJ2-5; maybe TRBD2 (6 bases). The CDR3 spans 13 residues. V was cut by 4 bases and J by 3 bases, with 9 bases left in between. The germline gives CDR1 WSHSY, CDR2 SAAADI. The CDR3 is CASSVWEEETQYF. Here the CDR3 DNA reads TGCGCCAGCAGTGTTTGGGAGGAAGAGACCCAGTACTTC.

V gene TRBV28 combines with J gene TRBJ2-7, with TRBD1 matching over 8 bases. From germline, CDR1 is MDHEN and CDR2 SYDVKM. V trimming: 6 bases; J trimming: 3 bases; junction bases outside the gene matches: 4. The CDR3 spans 13 residues. This CDR3 reads CASSQTGDYEQYF. CDR3 nucleotide sequence: TGTGCCAGCAGCCAGACAGGGGACTACGAGCAGTACTTC.

CDR3 residues: CASSLEPGGIETQYF. The DNA for the CDR3 is TGTGCCAGCAGCTTAGAGCCGGGAGGCATTGAGACCCAGTACTTC. The chain links TRBV7-2 to TRBJ2-5; 7 positions agree with TRBD2. Germline V lookup: CDR1 SGHTA, CDR2 FQGNSA. The V segment lost 1 base and the J segment 5 bases; nucleotides outside the gene matches: 7. CDR3 size: 15 residues.

The CDR3 loop is CAWSALVGTEAFF. The CDR3 bases are TGTGCCTGGAGTGCCCTGGTCGGCACTGAAGCTTTCTTT. The chain combines TRBV30 with TRBJ1-1; no clear D. Trimming cost V 1 base and J 4 bases, with 10 bases left between them. The CDR3 has 13 residues. From germline, CDR1 is GTSNPN and CDR2 SVGIG (reference sequence).

The rearrangement links TRBV30 to TRBJ1-2, with D possibly TRBD1 on 6 matching bases. V gave up 4 bases and J gave up 0 bases, with 12 bases separating them. The CDR3 sequence is 14 residues long. The germline V gene has CDR1 GTSNPN and CDR2 SVGIG (reference sequence). CDR3 DNA sequence: TGTGCCTGGACGGATACAGGGTCTAACTATGGCTACACCTTC. It is translated as CAWTDTGSNYGYTF. The full variable domain, rest sourced from reference TRBV30 and TRBJ1-2, is SQTIHQWPATLVQPVGSPLSLECTVEGTSNPNLYWYRQAAGRGLQLLFYSVGIGQISSEVPQNLSASRPQDRQFILSSKKLLLSDSGFYLCAWTDTGSNYGYTFGSGTRLTVV.

This clone was recorded a few times. The gene calls are TRBV13 and TRBJ1-2, with a weak D call TRBD1 (6 bases). The CDR3 sequence is 14 residues long. Trimming shortened V by 2 bases and J by 5 bases, and 12 bases separated the two germline ends. CDR1 and CDR2 from the germline V gene are PRHDT and FYEKMQ (reference sequence). CDR3 nucleotide sequence: TGTGCCAGCAGCTTACAGGGGTCCTCATATGGCTACACCTTC. It translates to CASSLQGSSYGYTF. Combining the CDR3 with reference TRBV13 and TRBJ1-2 gives the whole variable domain AAGVIQSPRHLIKEKRETATLKCYPIPRHDTVYWYQQGPGQDPQFLISFYEKMQSDKGSIPDRFSAQQFSDYHSELNMSSLELGDSALYFCASSLQGSSYGYTFGSGTRLTVV.

The chain carries TRBV11-2 and TRBJ2-1; TRBD1 matches at 9 bases. The CDR3 contains 17 residues. Germline V CDR1 and CDR2: SGHAT, FQNNGV. Trimming removed 5 bases from V and 3 bases from J; junction bases left unmatched: 11. The DNA of the CDR3 is TGTGCCAGCAGCGTCCTCGCCACAGGGGGCGTCTACAATGAGCAGTTCTTC. This gives the protein CASSVLATGGVYNEQFF.

This chain connects TRBV5-1 to TRBJ2-5; no definite D call. The CDR3 covers 12 residues. Between the trimmed V and J ends, which lost 4 bases and 9 bases, there was a span of 13 bases. The germline gives CDR1 SGHRS, CDR2 YFSETQ. CDR3 protein: CASSPTSSAQYF. The CDR3 coding sequence is TGCGCCAGCAGCCCAACCTCATCGGCCCAGTACTTC.

The genes are TRBV14 and TRBJ1-2; 12 positions match TRBD1. The CDR3 is 16 residues long. Trimming at V came to 4 bases and at J to 8 bases, leaving 11 bases not matched to a gene. Germline-derived CDR1 and CDR2 are SGHDN and FVKESK. The CDR3 region has the DNA TGTGCCAGCAGCCTCCGGCCGGGACAGGGGGCGATAGGCTACACCTTC. Protein: CASSLRPGQGAIGYTF.

This clone was counted between two and nine times. The chain uses TRBV7-3 and TRBJ2-7; TRBD1 might be the D (5 bases). From germline, CDR1 is SGHTA and CDR2 FQGTGA. CDR3 length: 13 residues. V was shortened by 3 bases and J by 3 bases, with 9 bases between the two germline ends. CDR3 nucleotide sequence: TGTGCCAGCAGCTTGACAGCAAACTACGAGCAGTACTTC. Its protein is CASSLTANYEQYF. Variable domain in full (rest from reference TRBV7-3 and TRBJ2-7): GAGVSQTPSNKVTEKGKYVELRCDPISGHTALYWYRQSLGQGPEFLIYFQGTGAADDSGLPNDRFFAVRPEGSVSTLKIQRTERGDSAVYLCASSLTANYEQYFGPGTRLTVT.

The J gene is TRBJ1-4, the V gene TRBV5-6; no firm D call. The CDR3 contains 14 residues. CDR1 is SGHDT, CDR2 YYEEEE, per germline. Trimming left V 3 bases short and J 7 bases short, with 13 bases between. The CDR3: CASSSGNVGEKLFF. The DNA for the CDR3 is TGTGCCAGCAGCTCCGGTAATGTTGGTGAAAAACTGTTTTTT.

The V call is TRBV7-9, the J call TRBJ2-5, with D tentatively TRBD1 (5 bases). The CDR3 is 14 amino acids. With 5 bases removed from V and 6 bases from J, the gap between germline ends came to 16 bases. Germline values: CDR1 SEHNR, CDR2 FQNEAQ (reference sequence). DNA of the CDR3: TGTGCCAGCAGCAAACCGAACAGGCGGCAGACCCAGTACTTC. Translated, it gives CASSKPNRRQTQYF.

The gene calls are TRBV6-4 and TRBJ2-5, with D possibly TRBD1 on 5 matching bases. The CDR3 runs to 15 residues. Trimming stripped 7 bases from V and 3 bases from J, with 18 bases between. Germline V gene lookup returns CDR1 MRHNA and CDR2 SNTAGT. CDR3 in DNA: TGTGCCAGCAACAACAGAAGGGGAAGGGAAGAGACCCAGTACTTC. Amino acids: CASNNRRGREETQYF.

This sequence joins TRBV27 and TRBJ1-4, with 10 bases lining up with TRBD1. The V gene end was trimmed by 5 bases and the J gene end by 7 bases; junction bases not matched to a gene: 7. This CDR3 is built from 15 residues. Germline values: CDR1 MNHEY, CDR2 SMNVEV (reference sequence). The CDR3 loop reads CASSIRQGAREKLFF. The CDR3 nucleotides are TGTGCCAGCAGTATTCGACAGGGGGCACGTGAAAAACTGTTTTTT.

The CDR3 spells CASSFQGQLSPGELFF. The CDR3 DNA sequence: TGTGCCAGCAGTTTCCAGGGACAGCTCAGTCCCGGGGAGCTGTTTTTT. V is TRBV28 and J is TRBJ2-2, with 7 bases matching TRBD1. This CDR3 spans 16 amino acids. Trimming removed 3 bases from V and 6 bases from J; junction bases left unmatched: 10. Germline V gene data show CDR1 as MDHEN and CDR2 as SYDVKM.

This clone was counted once. The chain couples TRBV9 to TRBJ2-5; TRBD2 is a possible D gene (5 bases). V lost 0 bases and J lost 4, with 10 bases in between. The CDR3 contains 14 residues. Germline V lookup: CDR1 SGDLS, CDR2 YYNGEE. The CDR3 here is CASSVAEGTETQYF. The DNA for the CDR3 is TGTGCCAGCAGCGTAGCCGAGGGAACAGAGACCCAGTACTTC. Complete variable domain (other parts from reference TRBV9 and TRBJ2-5): DSGVTQTPKHLITATGQRVTLRCSPRSGDLSVYWYQQSLDQGLQFLIQYYNGEERAKGNILERFSAQQFPDLHSELNLSSLELGDSALYFCASSVAEGTETQYFGPGTRLLVL.

This chain links TRBV29-1 with TRBJ1-5; perhaps TRBD1 as D (5 bases). Trimming took off 6 bases at V and 4 bases at J, with 16 bases between the two ends. The CDR3 consists of 14 residues. CDR1 and CDR2 from the germline V gene are SQVTM and ANQGSEA. CDR3: CSVGGGDRNQPQHF. DNA of the CDR3: TGCAGCGTGGGCGGGGGGGACCGAAATCAGCCCCAGCATTTT. Looking up the rest from reference TRBV29-1 and TRBJ1-5 gives the full variable domain: SAVISQKPSRDICQRGTSLTIQCQVDSQVTMMFWYRQQPGQSLTLIATANQGSEATYESGFVIDKFPISRPNLTFSTLTVSNMSPEDSSIYLCSVGGGDRNQPQHFGDGTRLSIL.

This chain links TRBV9 with TRBJ1-1; D may be TRBD1 (6 bases). V was cut by 3 bases and J by 2 bases, with 14 bases left in between. Germline assignment: CDR1 SGDLS and CDR2 YYNGEE. This CDR3 is 15 amino acids long. The CDR3 DNA reads TGTGCCAGCAGCGGCTCCGGGACAAAAAACACTGAAGCTTTCTTT. Translated, it gives CASSGSGTKNTEAFF.

The chain combines TRBV7-9 with TRBJ2-7; 8 bases align to TRBD1. Germline CDR1 SEHNR, CDR2 FQNEAQ (reference sequence). The CDR3 length is 16 residues. V gave up 5 bases and J gave up 3 bases; unmatched junction bases: 12. Written as DNA, the CDR3 is TGTGCCAGCAGCGCGACGTCAGGGGGCCCAATCTACGAGCAGTACTTC. Translated, it gives CASSATSGGPIYEQYF. The full variable domain, with the rest looked up from reference TRBV7-9 and TRBJ2-7, is DTGVSQNPRHKITKRGQNVTFRCDPISEHNRLYWYRQTLGQGPEFLTYFQNEAQLEKSRLLSDRFSAERPKGSFSTLEIQRTEQGDSAMYLCASSATSGGPIYEQYFGPGTRLTVT.

This chain joins TRBV6-6 and TRBJ2-5; 7 bases fit TRBD1. This CDR3 has 13 amino acids. CDR1 is MNHNY and CDR2 is SVGAGI in the germline V gene (reference sequence). V lost 8 bases and J lost 2; bases outside the gene matches: 5. The CDR3: CASARQGQETQYF. DNA for the CDR3: TGTGCCAGCGCTCGACAGGGACAAGAGACCCAGTACTTC.

The V and J genes are TRBV7-9 and TRBJ1-1; D is undetermined. V lost 3 bases to trimming and J lost 8 bases, with 13 bases between them. The germline CDR1 and CDR2 sequences are SEHNR and FQNEAQ (reference sequence). The CDR3 has 13 residues. In DNA, the CDR3 is TGTGCCAGCAGCTTCGGTGATGGCAGGGAAGCTTTCTTT. Protein sequence: CASSFGDGREAFF.

The genes are TRBV6-5 and TRBJ2-7, with 7 bases that match TRBD1. V lost 2 bases and J lost 2; bases outside the gene matches: 6. Germline V CDR1 and CDR2: MNHEY, SVGAGI. The CDR3 runs 15 residues. Written as DNA, the CDR3 is TGTGCCAGCAGTTACGACGAGACAGGGACCTACGAGCAGTACTTC. Its translation is CASSYDETGTYEQYF.

As for this clone: Sequence at one end of the junction differs from germline and may be a read error. The chain carries TRBV5-1 and TRBJ2-7, with 11 bases matching TRBD2. Germline CDR1 and CDR2: SGHRS and YFSETQ. This CDR3 region has 18 residues. The CDR3 region is CAGSLNLAGGPKVSEQYF. The CDR3 DNA reads as TGCGCCGGCAGCTTGAATTTAGCGGGAGGGCCAAAGGTTTCCGAGCAGTACTTC.